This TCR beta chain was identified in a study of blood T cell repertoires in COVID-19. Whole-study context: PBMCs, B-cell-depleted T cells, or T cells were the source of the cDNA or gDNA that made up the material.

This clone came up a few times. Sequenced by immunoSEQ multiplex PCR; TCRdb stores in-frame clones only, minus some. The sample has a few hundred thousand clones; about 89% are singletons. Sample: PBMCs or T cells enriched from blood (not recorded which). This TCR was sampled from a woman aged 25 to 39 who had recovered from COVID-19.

For the CDR3, the DNA is TGCGCCAGCAGCCCAGGGACAGTACCCTACAATGAGCAGTTCTTC. This sequence encodes CASSPGTVPYNEQFF. The V and J genes are TRBV4-3 and TRBJ2-1; TRBD1 aligns across 7 bases. Trimming removed 4 bases from V and 2 bases from J; junction bases left unmatched: 5. Germline CDR1 is LGHNA and CDR2 is YSLEER. The CDR3 consists of 15 residues.